What follows is one T cell receptor (beta chain) and its context. Its specificity is not known. Profiled with immunoSEQ multiplex PCR; TCRdb holds only in-frame clones, not every one. The sample lists around 52,000 clones, around 80% seen once, with about 1.7% in the top ten. These data are taken from a study of a mutant IDH1 vaccine in newly diagnosed glioma. Study-wide background: The therapy given earlier, which was standard therapy, consisted of radiotherapy, temozolomide, or both, and most of the patients received both.

As for time point: week 5, during vaccination. Vaccine doses each comprised 300 ug of mutant IDH1 20-mer peptide, with topical imiquimod. With V trimmed by 3 bases and J by 7 bases, 11 bases remained unmatched. The CDR3 runs to 15 residues. CDR1 SGHRS and CDR2 YFSETQ come from the germline V gene. The genes are TRBV5-1 and TRBJ1-2; 8 positions agree with TRBD1. Sequenced material: PBMCs, taken from a glioma patient whose treatment included an IDH1 peptide vaccine. This receptor was obtained from a woman aged 40 to 50 with glioma. The CDR3 nucleotides are TGCGCCAGCAGCTCTACCGTTGGACAGGGTTCTGGCTACACCTTC. Its translation is CASSSTVGQGSGYTF.